The present entry profiles one T cell receptor beta chain with its context. The length of the CDR3 is 15 residues. Trimming removed 5 bases from V and 0 bases from J, with 11 bases in between. In germline, CDR1 is MDHEN, CDR2 SYDVKM. The data were obtained in a study of cytomegalovirus exposure and HLA in healthy donors. TCRdb keeps only in-frame clones here, not all; method: immunoSEQ multiplex PCR. In the table there are roughly 200,000 clones, around 80% of which are singletons. The donors belonged to the roughly 130-subject validation cohort, separate from the approximately 670-subject first cohort.

Material: PBMCs. The rearrangement joins TRBV28 to TRBJ1-5, with a tentative D call TRBD1 (6 bases). The clonotype was recovered from a young woman in good health and CMV-seronegative. CDR3 nucleotides: TGTGCCAGCAGTAACGGACAGCTTAGCAATCAGCCCCAGCATTTT. It encodes CASSNGQLSNQPQHF.